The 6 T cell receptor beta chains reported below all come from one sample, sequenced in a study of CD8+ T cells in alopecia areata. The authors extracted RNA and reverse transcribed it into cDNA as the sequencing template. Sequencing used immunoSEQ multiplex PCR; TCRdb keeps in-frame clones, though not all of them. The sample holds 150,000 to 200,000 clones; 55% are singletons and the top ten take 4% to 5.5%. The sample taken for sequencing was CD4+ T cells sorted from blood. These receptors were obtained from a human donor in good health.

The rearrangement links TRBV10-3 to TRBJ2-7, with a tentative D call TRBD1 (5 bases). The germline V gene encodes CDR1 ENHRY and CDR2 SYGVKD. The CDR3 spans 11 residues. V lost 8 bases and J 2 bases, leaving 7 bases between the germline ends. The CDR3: CAIGQAYEQYF. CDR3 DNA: TGTGCCATCGGACAAGCCTACGAGCAGTACTTC.

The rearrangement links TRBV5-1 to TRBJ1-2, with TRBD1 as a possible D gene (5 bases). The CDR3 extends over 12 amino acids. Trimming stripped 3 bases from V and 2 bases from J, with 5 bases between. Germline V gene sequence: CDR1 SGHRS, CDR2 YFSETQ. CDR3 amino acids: CASSWDNYGYTF. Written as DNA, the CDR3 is TGCGCCAGCAGCTGGGACAACTATGGCTACACCTTC.

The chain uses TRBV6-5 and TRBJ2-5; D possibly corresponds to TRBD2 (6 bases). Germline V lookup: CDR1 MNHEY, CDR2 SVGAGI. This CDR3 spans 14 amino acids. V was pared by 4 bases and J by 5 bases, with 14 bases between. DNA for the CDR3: TGTGCCAGCAGTTGGGACCGTGGGGGGGAGACCCAGTACTTC. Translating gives CASSWDRGGETQYF.

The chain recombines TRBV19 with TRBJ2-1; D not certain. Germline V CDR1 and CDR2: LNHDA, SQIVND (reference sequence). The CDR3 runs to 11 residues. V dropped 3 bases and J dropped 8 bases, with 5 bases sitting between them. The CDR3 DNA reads TGTGCCAGTAGTATTGGGGATGAGCAGTTCTTC. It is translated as CASSIGDEQFF.

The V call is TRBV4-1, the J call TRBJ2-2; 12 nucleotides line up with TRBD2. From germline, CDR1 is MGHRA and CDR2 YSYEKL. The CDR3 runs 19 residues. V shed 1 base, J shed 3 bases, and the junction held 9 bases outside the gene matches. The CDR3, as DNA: TGCGCCAGCAGCCAAGCTAGACTAGCGGGAGTTTTGGACACCGGGGAGCTGTTTTTT. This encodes CASSQARLAGVLDTGELFF.

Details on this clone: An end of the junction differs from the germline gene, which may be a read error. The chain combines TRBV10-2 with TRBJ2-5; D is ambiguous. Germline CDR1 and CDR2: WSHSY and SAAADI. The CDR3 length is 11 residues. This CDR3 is CASTEQETQYF. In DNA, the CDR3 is TGCGCCAGCACTGAGCAAGAGACCCAGTACTTC.